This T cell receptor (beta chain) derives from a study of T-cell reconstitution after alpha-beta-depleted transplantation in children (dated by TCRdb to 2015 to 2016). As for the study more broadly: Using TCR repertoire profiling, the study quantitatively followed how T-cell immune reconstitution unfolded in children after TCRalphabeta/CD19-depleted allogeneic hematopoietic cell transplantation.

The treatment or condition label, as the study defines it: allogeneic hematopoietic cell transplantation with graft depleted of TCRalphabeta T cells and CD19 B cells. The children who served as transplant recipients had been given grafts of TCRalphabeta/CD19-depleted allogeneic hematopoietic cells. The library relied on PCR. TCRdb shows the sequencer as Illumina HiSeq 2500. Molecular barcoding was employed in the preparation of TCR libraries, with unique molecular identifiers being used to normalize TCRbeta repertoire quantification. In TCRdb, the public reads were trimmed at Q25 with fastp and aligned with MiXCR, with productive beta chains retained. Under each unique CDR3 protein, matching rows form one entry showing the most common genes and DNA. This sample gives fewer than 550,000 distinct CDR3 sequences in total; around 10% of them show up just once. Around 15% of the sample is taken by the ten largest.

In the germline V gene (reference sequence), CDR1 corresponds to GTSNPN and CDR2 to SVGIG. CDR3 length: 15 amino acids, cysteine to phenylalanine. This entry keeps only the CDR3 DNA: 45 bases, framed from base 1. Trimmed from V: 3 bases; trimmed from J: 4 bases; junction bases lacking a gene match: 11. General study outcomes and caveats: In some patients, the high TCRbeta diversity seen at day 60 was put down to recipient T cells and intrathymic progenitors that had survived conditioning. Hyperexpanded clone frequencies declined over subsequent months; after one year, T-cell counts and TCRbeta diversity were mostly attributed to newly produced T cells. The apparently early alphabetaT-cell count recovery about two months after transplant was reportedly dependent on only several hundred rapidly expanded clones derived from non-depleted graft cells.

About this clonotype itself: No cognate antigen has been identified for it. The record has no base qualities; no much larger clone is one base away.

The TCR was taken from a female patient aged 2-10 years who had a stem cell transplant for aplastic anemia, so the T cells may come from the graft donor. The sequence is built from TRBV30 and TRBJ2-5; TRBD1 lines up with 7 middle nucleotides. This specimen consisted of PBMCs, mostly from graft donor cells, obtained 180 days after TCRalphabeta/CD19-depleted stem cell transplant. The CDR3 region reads CAWRPLQGRRETQYF. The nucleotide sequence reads TGTGCCTGGAGGCCTCTACAGGGGCGGCGAGAGACCCAGTACTTC.